These T cell receptor beta chains were read from a single sample in a study of CD8 T cells in Susac syndrome. MiXCR, applied by TCRdb to the immunoSEQ multiplex PCR reads, yields one record per CDR3 protein. Of roughly 150,000 distinct CDR3 sequences listed, just under 97% are singletons. The sample taken for sequencing was CD8+ T cells from PBMCs. These receptors were collected from a human donor with multiple sclerosis. CDR3s include the opening cysteine and the closing phenylalanine or tryptophan. A D gene is named only where the DNA matches it firmly. Clone sizes are given selectively: once, few, many, or a class where the clone is expanded.

>.|TRBV24-1|TRBJ2-2|.
CASEGLTGELFF
TGTGCCTCCGAAGGGCTCACCGGGGAGCTGTTTTTT
>.|TRBV30|TRBJ2-1|.
CAWDRQRSYNEQFF
TGTGCCTGGGATCGACAGCGCTCCTACAATGAGCAGTTCTTC
>TRBD2|TRBV13|TRBJ2-5|.
CASSLVQRGQETQYF
TGTGCCAGCAGCTTAGTGCAGCGGGGACAAGAGACCCAGTACTTC
>.|TRBV30|TRBJ2-2|.
CAWGVPRGELFF
TGTGCCTGGGGGGTCCCTCGGGGGGAGCTGTTTTTT
>TRBD1|TRBV27|TRBJ1-5|.
CASSSDRGIQPQHF
TGTGCCAGCAGTTCCGACAGGGGAATCCAGCCCCAGCATTTT
>TRBD2|TRBV3-1|TRBJ2-7|.
CASSPGNSGGISYEQYF
TGTGCCAGCAGCCCGGGGAATTCGGGGGGGATCTCCTACGAGCAGTACTTC
>TRBD1|TRBV7-2|TRBJ2-1|.
CASGTGSDEQFF
TGTGCCAGCGGGACAGGGAGCGATGAGCAGTTCTTC
>.|TRBV12-3/TRBV12-4|TRBJ1-4|.
CASTIRVADGLFF
TGTGCCAGCACCATTCGAGTGGCTGATGGACTGTTTTTT
>.|TRBV29-1|TRBJ2-2|.
CSVEGGRESSGELFF
TGCAGCGTTGAAGGAGGCAGGGAGTCTTCCGGGGAGCTGTTTTTT
>TRBD1|TRBV12-3/TRBV12-4|TRBJ2-3|.
CACDRTGTDTQYF
TGTGCCTGCGACCGGACAGGGACAGATACGCAGTATTTT
>TRBD2|TRBV7-2|TRBJ2-3|.
CASTWTSGGDTQYF
TGTGCCAGCACCTGGACTAGCGGGGGTGATACGCAGTATTTT
>TRBD1|TRBV5-4|TRBJ1-6|.
CASRPGGQGDSPLHF
TGTGCCAGCAGACCCGGAGGACAGGGGGATTCACCCCTCCACTTT
>TRBD2|TRBV20-1|TRBJ2-7|once
CSARERSGGASYEQYF
TGCAGTGCTAGAGAAAGGAGCGGGGGGGCTTCCTACGAGCAGTACTTC
>TRBD1|TRBV12-3/TRBV12-4|TRBJ1-5|.
CASSFTGVGQPQHF
TGTGCCAGCAGTTTTACAGGGGTGGGGCAGCCCCAGCATTTT
>.|TRBV5-1|TRBJ2-1|.
CASRSESEQFF
TGCGCCAGCAGGTCGGAATCCGAGCAGTTCTTC
>.|TRBV3-1|TRBJ1-1|.
CASSQGGANTEAFF
TGTGCCAGCAGCCAAGGAGGGGCGAACACTGAAGCTTTCTTT
>.|TRBV24-1|TRBJ2-7|.
CATSEAAGHEQYF
TGTGCCACCAGTGAGGCAGCAGGGCACGAGCAGTACTTC
>.|TRBV12-3/TRBV12-4|TRBJ1-6|once
CASSPGGGKSPLHF
TGTGCCAGCAGTCCCGGCGGGGGAAAGTCACCCCTCCACTTT
>.|TRBV5-1|TRBJ2-2|.
CASSSPGSRRTGELFF
TGCGCCAGCAGCTCGCCGGGGTCAAGGAGAACCGGGGAGCTGTTTTTT
>.|TRBV14|TRBJ2-2|.
CASSQDTYTGELFF
TGTGCCAGCAGCCAAGATACTTACACCGGGGAGCTGTTTTTT
>.|TRBV27|TRBJ2-7|.
CASSLVGGRYEQYF
TGTGCCAGCAGTTTAGTCGGGGGACGGTACGAGCAGTACTTC
>TRBD2|TRBV2|TRBJ2-1|.
CASRVAGSSYNEQFF
TGTGCCAGCAGAGTAGCGGGGAGCTCCTACAATGAGCAGTTCTTC
>TRBD2|TRBV20-1|TRBJ2-1|.
CSATRRGSSYNEQFF
TGCAGTGCTACCCGGCGGGGGAGCTCCTACAATGAGCAGTTCTTC
>TRBD2|TRBV5-1|TRBJ2-1|.
CASSLLAGRSNEQFF
TGCGCCAGCAGCTTACTAGCGGGGCGTTCCAATGAGCAGTTCTTC
>.|TRBV3-1|TRBJ2-5|.
CASTYGTLVETQYF
TGTGCCAGCACCTACGGGACGCTCGTGGAGACCCAGTACTTC
>.|TRBV14|TRBJ1-1|.
CASSQEGHRYAMNTEAFF
TGTGCCAGCAGCCAAGAGGGGCACCGTTACGCTATGAACACTGAAGCTTTCTTT